Listed here are 8 T cell receptor beta chains from one sample, sequenced in a study of early T cells in non-severe SARS-CoV-2 infection. TCRdb analysed the 5' RACE reads with MiXCR anew, one entry per CDR3 protein. In the table there are nearly 80,000 distinct CDR3 sequences, 9.5% to 15% of which are singletons. The sequenced sample was whole blood. These receptors all come from an adult who was a healthcare worker with PCR-confirmed SARS-CoV-2 infection or an uninfected control (not recorded which).

This sequence joins TRBV21-1 and TRBJ1-1. TRBV21-1 is termed a pseudogene. The CDR3 is made up of 15 amino acids. The CDR3 sequence: CASSKGWASNTEAFF. The CDR3 DNA is TGTGCCAGCAGCAAAGGATGGGCTTCGAACACTGAAGCTTTCTTT.

The chain links TRBV27 to TRBJ1-5; 10 bases are shared with TRBD1. Germline V gives CDR1 MNHEY, CDR2 SMNVEV (reference sequence). This CDR3 has 13 amino acids. Germline trimming cut 9 bases from V and 7 bases from J; bases unmatched to any gene: 6. CDR3 nucleotide sequence: TGTGCCAGTGGGACAGGGGTTGGCCAGCCCCAGCATTTT. It yields the protein CASGTGVGQPQHF.

The table lists this clonotype with many counts. The chain carries TRBV12-3 or TRBV12-4 and TRBJ1-4; D is uncertain. V lost 6 bases and J 0 bases, leaving 11 bases between the germline ends. The CDR3 runs to 15 residues. For the CDR3, the DNA is TGTGCCAGCAGCAACGACCGCACAACTAATGAAAAACTGTTTTTT. It yields the protein CASSNDRTTNEKLFF.

This clonotype was counted ten times or more. The chain combines TRBV9 with TRBJ2-3, with D possibly being TRBD1 or TRBD2 (6 bases each). Germline CDR1 and CDR2: SGDLS and YYNGEE. The CDR3 sequence is 15 residues long. Trimming shortened V by 0 bases and J by 2 bases, and 10 bases separated the two germline ends. As DNA, the CDR3 is TGTGCCAGCAGCGTAGGCGGGACACCCACAGATACGCAGTATTTT. It codes for CASSVGGTPTDTQYF. Supplemented by reference TRBV9 and TRBJ2-3, the full variable domain reads DSGVTQTPKHLITATGQRVTLRCSPRSGDLSVYWYQQSLDQGLQFLIQYYNGEERAKGNILERFSAQQFPDLHSELNLSSLELGDSALYFCASSVGGTPTDTQYFGPGTRLTVL.

Ten or more counts support this clonotype. The rearrangement links TRBV28 to TRBJ1-2; a possible D gene is TRBD1 (5 bases). Germline values: CDR1 MDHEN, CDR2 SYDVKM. The CDR3 loop spans 16 amino acids. V was shortened by 6 bases and J by 4 bases, with 21 bases between the two germline ends. CDR3 DNA sequence: TGTGCCAGCAGGGAAGCCAGGGCGGGATCAGGCTATGGCTACACCTTC. Translation: CASREARAGSGYGYTF.

The CDR3 region is CASRWDRYSSYEQYF. Here the CDR3 DNA reads TGTGCCAGCAGGTGGGACAGGTACAGCTCCTACGAGCAGTACTTC. The chain has TRBV28 and TRBJ2-7; 8 positions match TRBD1. This CDR3 is built from 15 residues. J was trimmed by 0 bases and V by 6 bases; bases with no gene match: 7. The V gene's germline CDR1 is MDHEN and CDR2 SYDVKM.

This clonotype was observed many times. The V gene is TRBV5-1, the J gene TRBJ2-4; 7 nucleotides match TRBD1. The CDR3 is 14 amino acids. Germline V CDR1 and CDR2: SGHRS, YFSETQ. V was pared by 3 bases and J by 6 bases, with 6 bases of the junction left unmatched. The CDR3 is CASSSGTERNIQYF. The CDR3 DNA sequence: TGCGCCAGCAGCTCGGGGACAGAGAGAAACATTCAGTACTTC.

The chain combines TRBV28 with TRBJ1-6; no definite D call. Trimming shortened V by 4 bases and J by 10 bases, and 20 bases separated the two germline ends. Germline V gene sequence: CDR1 MDHEN, CDR2 SYDVKM. This CDR3 has 16 residues. The CDR3 DNA reads as TGTGCCAGCAGTTACCCATTCGAAAGGGCTGGGTCACCCCTCCACTTT. Translated, it gives CASSYPFERAGSPLHF.